The clone carrying this TCR beta chain came up many times. Preparation of the TCRbeta library was carried out with unique molecular identifiers. TCRdb reprocessed the PCR reads via MiXCR and lists one record per CDR3 protein. Here the sample spans 150,000 to 250,000 distinct CDR3 sequences, 13% to 15% being singletons. Per germline, CDR1 DFQATT and CDR2 SNEGSKA (reference sequence). CDR3 size: 13 residues. V lost 7 bases and J lost 4; bases outside the gene matches: 3. The data derive from a study of T-cell reconstitution after alpha-beta-depleted transplantation in children. The input for sequencing was PBMCs from the stem cell graft donor, taken from the stem cell graft. The origin of this receptor is a human donor who donated a stem cell graft to a child with acute lymphoblastic leukemia. The chain joins TRBV20-1 to TRBJ1-5; 11 nucleotides align to TRBD1. The chain's CDR3 is CSGGQGVNQPQHF. The CDR3 bases are TGCAGTGGGGGACAGGGGGTAAATCAGCCCCAGCATTTT.